This T cell receptor (beta chain) was documented in a study of monozygotic twins with inflammatory bowel disease. Study-level findings and limits: Twins with IBD were found to have lower TCRbeta diversity (inverse Simpson) than healthy co-twins. Patient repertoires may carry noise from differing immunosuppressive treatments. The data offered no way to tell different T cell subtypes apart.

About this clonotype itself: Its antigen is unknown.

UMIs that included a 6-nucleotide sample barcode were added by template switching, which took place during cDNA synthesis. Using the 5' RACE reads, TCRdb records one entry per CDR3 protein without DNA. The table for this sample gives around 97,000 distinct CDR3 sequences. The CDR3 sequence is 14 residues long. CDR1 and CDR2 (germline): KGHDR, SFDVKD. The clonotype originates from a human donor with ulcerative colitis or Crohn's disease, or a healthy co-twin of an affected twin (not recorded which). The sample was blood. The V and J genes are TRBV24-1 and TRBJ2-3; TCRdb calls TRBD2, which cannot be checked without DNA. The chain's CDR3 is CATRASGSRDTQYF.